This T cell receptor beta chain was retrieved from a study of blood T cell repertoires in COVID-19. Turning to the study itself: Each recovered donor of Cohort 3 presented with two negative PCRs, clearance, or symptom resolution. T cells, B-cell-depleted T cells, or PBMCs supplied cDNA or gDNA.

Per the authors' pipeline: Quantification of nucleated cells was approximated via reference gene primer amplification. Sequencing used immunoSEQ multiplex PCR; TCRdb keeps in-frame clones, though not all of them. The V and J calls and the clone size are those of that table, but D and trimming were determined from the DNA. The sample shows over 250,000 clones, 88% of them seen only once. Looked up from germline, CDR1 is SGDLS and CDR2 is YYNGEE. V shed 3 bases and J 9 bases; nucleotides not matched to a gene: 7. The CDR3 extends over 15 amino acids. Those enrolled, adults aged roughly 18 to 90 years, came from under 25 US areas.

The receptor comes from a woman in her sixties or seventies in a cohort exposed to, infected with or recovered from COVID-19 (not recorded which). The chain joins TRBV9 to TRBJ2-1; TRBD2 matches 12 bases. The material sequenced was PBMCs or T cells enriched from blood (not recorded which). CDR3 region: CASSARLAGASEQFF. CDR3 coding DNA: TGTGCCAGCAGCGCCCGACTAGCGGGAGCCAGTGAGCAGTTCTTC.